This TCR beta chain was identified in a study of post-analysis software for immune sequencing data. Tagging with unique molecular identifiers was a feature of the TCR beta cDNA libraries. TCRdb independently ran MiXCR on the PCR reads; one entry per CDR3 protein. This sample has a few hundred thousand distinct CDR3 sequences, with approximately 38% found just once. This clonotype came up a few times. This clonotype originated in a girl aged 5 to 17 with multiple sclerosis. The material sequenced was blood.

Here the CDR3 reads CASSFAGQFYEQYF. The DNA of the CDR3 is TGTGCCAGCAGTTTTGCCGGTCAGTTCTACGAGCAGTACTTC. The chain recombines TRBV27 with TRBJ2-7; D not resolved. The V gene's germline CDR1 is MNHEY and CDR2 SMNVEV (reference sequence). V lost 3 bases, J lost 3 bases, and 12 bases lay in between. This CDR3 comprises 14 residues.